This entry lists 17 T cell receptor beta chains sequenced from one sample in a study of cytomegalovirus exposure and HLA in healthy donors. The PCR had 60 Vbeta and 13 Jbeta primers. TCRdb's table, derived via immunoSEQ multiplex PCR, lists solely in-frame clones and lacks some. Of 150,000 to 200,000 clones in the sample, about three quarters were seen once. Sequenced material: PBMCs. The receptors come from a man aged 18 to 30 in good health and CMV-seropositive.

V and J are TRBV29-1 and TRBJ1-3, with a weak D call TRBD1 (5 bases). V was cut by 5 bases and J by 2 bases, with 16 bases left in between. The CDR3 sequence is 15 residues long. Germline V gene sequence: CDR1 SQVTM, CDR2 ANQGSEA. As DNA, the CDR3 is TGCAGCGTTAGGGTCGGGGGGAGTCCTGGAAACACCATATATTTT. It is translated as CSVRVGGSPGNTIYF.

The chain carries TRBV27 and TRBJ2-5; 13 bases match TRBD2. Trimming cost V 10 bases and J 0 bases; bases outside gene matches: 8. The CDR3 loop spans 16 amino acids. CDR1 and CDR2 (germline): MNHEY, SMNVEV (reference sequence). CDR3 sequence: CATSPGTSGDQETQYF. Written as DNA, the CDR3 is TGTGCCACCTCTCCCGGGACTAGCGGGGACCAAGAGACCCAGTACTTC.

The chain recombines TRBV7-2 with TRBJ2-1; D gene unclear. Trimming left V 4 bases short and J 0 bases short, with 4 bases between. Per the germline V gene, CDR1 is SGHTA and CDR2 is FQGNSA. The CDR3 extends over 13 amino acids. In DNA form, the CDR3 reads TGTGCCAGCAGCTCTAACTCCTACAATGAGCAGTTCTTC. Protein: CASSSNSYNEQFF.

The genes are TRBV5-1 and TRBJ1-4; D gene uncertain. Germline V gene sequence: CDR1 SGHRS, CDR2 YFSETQ. The CDR3 runs 14 residues. V lost 0 bases and J 7 bases, leaving 10 bases between the germline ends. The CDR3 is CASSLVTEGEKLFF. The CDR3 nucleotides are TGCGCCAGCAGCTTGGTGACCGAGGGTGAAAAACTGTTTTTT.

This clone was seen a handful of times. This chain links TRBV6-1 with TRBJ2-7; 8 bases line up with TRBD2. This CDR3 has 11 amino acids. J gave up 4 bases and V 11 bases, and 4 bases lay outside the gene matches. Germline V lookup: CDR1 MNHNS, CDR2 SASEGT. The CDR3 bases are TGTGCCCTAAAGCGGGAGTACGAGCAGTACGTC. This sequence encodes CALKREYEQYV.

The J gene is TRBJ1-3, the V gene TRBV4-2; D is ambiguous. Germline CDR1 LGHNA, CDR2 YNFKEQ. There are 17 residues in the CDR3. V lost 4 bases and J 0 bases, leaving 16 bases between the germline ends. CDR3 region: CASSRELREVSGNTIYF. The CDR3 DNA reads TGTGCCAGCAGCCGCGAACTGAGGGAGGTCTCTGGAAACACCATATATTTT.

The chain couples TRBV25-1 to TRBJ1-3; D unresolved. Germline V lookup: CDR1 MGHDK, CDR2 SYGVNS. V was pared by 0 bases and J by 2 bases, with 14 bases between. This CDR3 contains 17 residues. The CDR3 DNA is TGTGCCAGCAGTGAATATTTCTTCGGGAGCGCTGGAAACACCATATATTTT. Amino acids: CASSEYFFGSAGNTIYF.

The chain uses TRBV10-2 and TRBJ1-6; D is undetermined. CDR3 size: 16 residues. V dropped 7 bases and J dropped 7 bases, with 20 bases sitting between them. Looked up from germline, CDR1 is WSHSY and CDR2 is SAAADI. The CDR3 sequence: CASKLSGRSQNSPLHF. CDR3 coding DNA: TGCGCCAGCAAATTAAGCGGCAGGTCACAGAATTCACCCCTCCACTTT.

The CDR3 loop reads CASSFKLAGAMDEQFF. CDR3 DNA: TGCGCCAGCAGCTTCAAACTAGCGGGAGCTATGGATGAGCAGTTCTTC. The chain uses TRBV5-1 and TRBJ2-1; 11 bases fit TRBD2. Germline values: CDR1 SGHRS, CDR2 YFSETQ. This CDR3 region has 16 residues. With V trimmed by 2 bases and J by 8 bases, 9 bases remained unmatched.

The chain couples TRBV4-2 to TRBJ2-5, with 12 bases fitting TRBD2. Germline CDR1 LGHNA, CDR2 YNFKEQ. The V gene end was trimmed by 2 bases and the J gene end by 3 bases; junction bases not matched to a gene: 10. CDR3 size: 18 residues. The CDR3 is CASSQHPSGRDLEETQYF. CDR3 DNA sequence: TGTGCCAGCAGCCAACACCCTAGCGGGAGGGATCTGGAAGAGACCCAGTACTTC.

In this sample, this clone turned up a few times. The chain joins TRBV5-1 to TRBJ2-5, with TRBD1 identical over 7 bases. V shed 4 bases, J shed 1 base, and the junction held 7 bases outside the gene matches. Germline CDR1 is SGHRS and CDR2 is YFSETQ. CDR3 length: 15 amino acids. DNA of the CDR3: TGCGCCAGCAGCACTCAAGGGACAGTCCAAGAGACCCAGTACTTC. Residues: CASSTQGTVQETQYF.

This clone was found once. V and J are TRBV5-6 and TRBJ2-3, with 9 bases identical to TRBD2. J was trimmed by 2 bases and V by 4 bases; bases with no gene match: 11. The length of the CDR3 is 17 residues. Germline V CDR1 and CDR2: SGHDT, YYEEEE. The CDR3 reads CASSRGPSGTNTDTQYF. The CDR3 DNA reads as TGTGCCAGCAGCAGGGGTCCTAGCGGGACTAACACAGATACGCAGTATTTT.

This chain connects TRBV19 to TRBJ2-1, with TRBD1 matching over 9 bases. The CDR3 contains 12 residues. Germline loops: CDR1 LNHDA, CDR2 SQIVND (reference sequence). V lost 4 bases, J lost 10 bases, and 2 bases stayed unmatched. Here the CDR3 reads CASSRGTGEQFF. In nucleotides, the CDR3 is TGTGCCAGTAGTAGGGGGACAGGGGAGCAGTTCTTC. Using reference TRBV19 and TRBJ2-1 for the parts outside the CDR3, the full variable domain is DGGITQSPKYLFRKEGQNVTLSCEQNLNHDAMYWYRQDPGQGLRLIYYSQIVNDFQKGDIAEGYSVSREKKESFPLTVTSAQKNPTAFYLCASSRGTGEQFFGPGTRLTVL.

CDR3 bases: TGTGCCAGCAGTTTGGGAGGGCGTCAGCCCCAGCATTTT. Translated: CASSLGGRQPQHF. The chain couples TRBV28 to TRBJ1-5; unclear D gene. The germline gives CDR1 MDHEN, CDR2 SYDVKM. V was pared by 3 bases and J by 6 bases, with 9 bases between. CDR3 length: 13 residues.

The J gene is TRBJ2-2, the V gene TRBV28, with 12 bases aligning to TRBD1. V was clipped by 2 bases and J by 6 bases; unmatched bases: 10. Per germline, CDR1 MDHEN and CDR2 SYDVKM. The CDR3 totals 18 residues. DNA of the CDR3: TGTGCCAGCAGTTTAAAGGGACAGGGGGCGTCAAAAGCCGGGGAGCTGTTTTTT. Residues: CASSLKGQGASKAGELFF.

The chain links TRBV2 to TRBJ1-1; 7 bases agree with TRBD1. V was pared by 7 bases and J by 0 bases, with 5 bases of the junction left unmatched. The CDR3 is made up of 14 amino acids. Germline-derived CDR1 and CDR2 are SNHLY and FYNNEI. The CDR3 loop reads CASNPQGMNTEAFF. CDR3 DNA sequence: TGTGCCAGCAACCCACAGGGGATGAACACTGAAGCTTTCTTT.

This clone showed up just a few times. The genes are TRBV11-3 and TRBJ1-1; tentatively, D is TRBD1 (5 bases). The length of the CDR3 is 17 residues. The ends were cut back, 0 bases at V and 1 base at J, with 15 bases in the middle. Per germline, CDR1 SGHNT and CDR2 YENEEA. The CDR3 sequence is CASSLEGRARKNTEAFF. Here the CDR3 DNA reads TGTGCCAGCAGCTTAGAGGGCAGGGCTCGAAAGAACACTGAAGCTTTCTTT.